This passage covers 5 T cell receptor beta chains from one sample sequenced in a study of T cell responses to AZD1222 COVID-19 vaccine. Produced via immunoSEQ multiplex PCR; TCRdb's table is partial and in-frame only. The sample has 70,000 or so clones, about 90% seen once. Sample: peripheral blood, taken on day 0 of AZD1222 vaccination. These receptors were obtained from an adult in good health.

The chain links TRBV24-1 to TRBJ1-5, with D perhaps matching TRBD1 (5 bases). The V end lost 5 bases, the J end lost 0 bases, and 7 bases lay between the germline ends. Germline CDR1 and CDR2: KGHDR and SFDVKD. There are 14 residues in the CDR3. The CDR3, as DNA: TGTGCCACCAGTGGACAGACTAGCAATCAGCCCCAGCATTTT. It codes for CATSGQTSNQPQHF.

CDR3 nucleotides: TGTGCCAGCAGCTTAGTTTTCATCAGGGGGCGCCGGGTCGACACTGAAGCTTTCTTT. Translating gives CASSLVFIRGRRVDTEAFF. The V gene is TRBV11-2, the J gene TRBJ1-1; 8 bases map to TRBD1. CDR1 and CDR2 from the germline V gene are SGHAT and FQNNGV. The ends lost 1 base at V and 3 bases at J; junction bases unmatched: 16. This CDR3 spans 19 amino acids.

This clone was counted a single time. The chain carries TRBV7-9 and TRBJ1-2; D is possibly TRBD1 (5 bases). Trimming left V 5 bases short and J 8 bases short, with 18 bases between. The CDR3 has 14 residues. Germline lookup yields CDR1 SEHNR and CDR2 FQNEAQ (reference sequence). The CDR3: CASSLNLQGEGYTF. DNA of the CDR3: TGTGCCAGCAGCCTTAACCTCCAGGGAGAGGGCTACACCTTC.

This clone was detected once. V is TRBV27 and J is TRBJ2-1, with a weak D call TRBD2 (6 bases). The germline V gene has CDR1 MNHEY and CDR2 SMNVEV (reference sequence). The length of the CDR3 is 16 residues. V was shortened by 5 bases and J by 2 bases, with 16 bases between the two germline ends. CDR3 coding DNA: TGTGCCAGCAGTAGTACACTAGCCCTAACCTACAATGAGCAGTTCTTC. It is translated as CASSSTLALTYNEQFF.

V and J are TRBV10-3 and TRBJ2-7; D perhaps matches TRBD2 (6 bases). V gave up 8 bases and J gave up 4 bases, with 12 bases separating them. Germline CDR1 reads ENHRY; CDR2 reads SYGVKD. The CDR3 extends over 12 amino acids. The CDR3 bases are TGTGCCATCTCCGCAGGGAGGTACGAGCAGTACTTC. Amino acids: CAISAGRYEQYF.